The text below deals with one T cell receptor beta chain. Its antigen is currently unknown. The data were taken from a study of siplizumab effects on memory and regulatory T cells. Produced via immunoSEQ multiplex PCR; TCRdb's table is partial and in-frame only. The sample records around 110,000 clones, roughly 94% being singletons. Study-level results: Suppression by proliferating Tregs derived from siplizumab cultures was not verified.

Sequencing used non-Treg CD4+ T cells sorted from blood. The receptor comes from a human donor in good health.

In DNA form, the CDR3 reads TGTGCCAGCAGCCCACTAATAGGGGGAGTTGGCTACACCTTC. The encoded protein is CASSPLIGGVGYTF. V is TRBV7-3 and J is TRBJ1-2; D may be TRBD1 (6 bases). In germline, CDR1 is SGHTA, CDR2 FQGTGA. The CDR3 is 14 amino acids. V lost 5 bases and J lost 7, with 17 bases in between.